A selection of T cell receptor beta chains follows, all from one sample in a study of cytomegalovirus exposure and HLA in healthy donors. TCRdb's copy holds only in-frame clones and misses some; the assay was immunoSEQ multiplex PCR. The sample holds 200,000 to 250,000 clones, around 80% seen once. The sample taken for sequencing was PBMCs. These TCRs come from a man aged 45-65 years in good health and CMV-seronegative. Both conserved end residues are part of each CDR3. D genes are given only for firm matches. The listing skips clone size in some rows; elsewhere it reads once, few, many or a size class.

V	size	J	D	DNA	CDR3
TRBV28	.	TRBJ2-1	TRBD2	TGCGCCAGCAGGGATTATAGCGGGAGCTCCTACAATGAGCAGTTCTTC	CASRDYSGSSYNEQFF
TRBV30	.	TRBJ1-2	.	TGTGCCTCCAGAATTGTCTATGGCTACACCTTC	CASRIVYGYTF
TRBV4-1	once	TRBJ1-5	.	TGCGCCAGCAGCCAACAACACGATCAGCCCCAGCATTTT	CASSQQHDQPQHF
TRBV27	.	TRBJ2-4	TRBD2	TGTGCCAGCAGTTTACGGACTAGCGGGAGAGAAAACATTCAGTACTTC	CASSLRTSGRENIQYF
TRBV6-6	.	TRBJ2-7	TRBD1	TGTGCCAGCAGCTTGACAGGGAGCTCCTACGAGCAGTACTTC	CASSLTGSSYEQYF
TRBV5-4	.	TRBJ2-3	TRBD1	TGTGCCAGCAGCTCAAGGGACAGGGAGACTACGCAGTATTTT	CASSSRDRETTQYF
TRBV30	few	TRBJ1-4	.	TGTGCCTGGAGGTCCCCCCGACAGGTGGCAACTAATGAAAAACTGTTTTTT	CAWRSPRQVATNEKLFF
TRBV10-1	once	TRBJ2-5	.	TGCGCCAGCAGTGGGACAATCGGGGAGACCCAGTACTTC	CASSGTIGETQYF
TRBV4-1	.	TRBJ1-5	.	TGCGCCAGCAGCCAAGCAGGGTTTGGTCAGCCCCAGCATTTT	CASSQAGFGQPQHF
TRBV5-1	.	TRBJ2-7	.	TGCGCCAGCAGCTTGCAACAGGGAATAGACGAGCAGTACTTC	CASSLQQGIDEQYF
TRBV6-5	.	TRBJ2-3	.	TGTGCCAGCACTAGTGCCTCAGATACGCAGTATTTT	CASTSASDTQYF
TRBV7-6	.	TRBJ2-5	TRBD2	TGTGCCAGCAGCTTAGCCAAACTAGCGGGACACCAAGAGACCCAGTACTTC	CASSLAKLAGHQETQYF
TRBV5-1	.	TRBJ2-7	.	TGCGCCAGCAGCTTGGGAGAGGTGACCTCCTACGAGCAGTACTTC	CASSLGEVTSYEQYF
TRBV28	.	TRBJ2-1	.	TGTGCCACCTCCCCTAGGGGCTCTGGGGCATACAATGAGCAGTTCTTC	CATSPRGSGAYNEQFF
TRBV4-2	.	TRBJ2-5	TRBD2	TGTGCCAGCAGCCAAGTAGCGGGAGGGGGTCCAGAGACCCAGTACTTC	CASSQVAGGGPETQYF
TRBV9	.	TRBJ2-3	.	TGTGCCAGCAGCGTCGTTGGGAGCGGGGGGCTTTACACAGGGGGTACGCAGTATTTT	CASSVVGSGGLYTGGTQYF
TRBV5-1	.	TRBJ2-1	TRBD2	TGCGCCAGCAAACCGAGCGGGAGCTCCTACAATGAGCAGTTCTTC	CASKPSGSSYNEQFF
TRBV5-1	.	TRBJ1-5	TRBD1	TGCGCCAGCAGCCGTACAGGGGGCAACAATCAGCCCCAGCATTTT	CASSRTGGNNQPQHF
TRBV2	.	TRBJ1-1	.	TGTGCCAGCTCCCCGGTTATGAGCAACACTGAAGCTTTCTTT	CASSPVMSNTEAFF
TRBV28	.	TRBJ2-6	TRBD2	TGTGCCAGCAGCCCAGCGGGAACCGGGGCCAACGTCCTGACTTTC	CASSPAGTGANVLTF
TRBV7-6	.	TRBJ2-7	TRBD2	TGTGCCAGCAGATCCGCTAGCGGGAGAAACTACGAGCAGTACTTC	CASRSASGRNYEQYF
TRBV12-5	once	TRBJ2-7	.	TGTGCTAGTGGTCTCCGTGAATCGAGCTCCTACGAGCAGTACTTC	CASGLRESSSYEQYF
TRBV27	.	TRBJ2-3	TRBD1	TGTGCCAGCAGTTCCGGGACAGGGATACCAGATACGCAGTATTTT	CASSSGTGIPDTQYF
TRBV7-9	.	TRBJ1-5	.	TGTGCCAGCAGCTTAGGAGGCCTCGGTCAGCCCCAGCATTTT	CASSLGGLGQPQHF
TRBV11-2	.	TRBJ2-7	TRBD2	TGTGCCAGCAGCTTAGTAGCGGCTAGCGGGCCCTACGAGCAGTACTTC	CASSLVAASGPYEQYF
TRBV15	.	TRBJ2-1	TRBD2	TGTGCCACCAGCAGACGCCTTCCCGGGACTAGTGCGTACAATGAGCAGTTCTTC	CATSRRLPGTSAYNEQFF